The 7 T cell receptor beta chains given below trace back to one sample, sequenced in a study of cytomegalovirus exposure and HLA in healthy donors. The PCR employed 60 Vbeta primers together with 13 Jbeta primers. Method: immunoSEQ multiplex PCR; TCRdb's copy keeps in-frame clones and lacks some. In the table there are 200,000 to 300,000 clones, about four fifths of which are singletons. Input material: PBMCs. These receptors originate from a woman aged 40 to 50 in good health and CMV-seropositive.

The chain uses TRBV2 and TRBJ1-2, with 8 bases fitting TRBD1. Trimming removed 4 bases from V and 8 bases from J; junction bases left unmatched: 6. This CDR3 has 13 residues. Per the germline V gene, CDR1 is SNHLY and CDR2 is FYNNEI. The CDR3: CASSGTGRGGYTF. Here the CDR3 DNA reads TGTGCCAGCAGTGGGACAGGGAGAGGGGGCTACACCTTC.

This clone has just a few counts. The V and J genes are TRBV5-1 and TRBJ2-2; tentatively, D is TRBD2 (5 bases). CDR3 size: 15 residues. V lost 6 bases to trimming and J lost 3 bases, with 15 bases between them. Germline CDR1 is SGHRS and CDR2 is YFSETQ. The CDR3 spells CASTRDPGDTGELFF. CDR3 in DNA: TGCGCCAGCACCCGGGATCCCGGGGACACCGGGGAGCTGTTTTTT.

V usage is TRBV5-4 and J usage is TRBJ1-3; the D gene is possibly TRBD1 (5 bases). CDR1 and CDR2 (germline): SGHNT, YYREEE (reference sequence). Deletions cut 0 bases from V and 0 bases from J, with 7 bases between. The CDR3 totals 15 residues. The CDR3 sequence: CASSLVGPSGNTIYF. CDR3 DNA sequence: TGTGCCAGCAGCTTGGTGGGGCCCTCTGGAAACACCATATATTTT.

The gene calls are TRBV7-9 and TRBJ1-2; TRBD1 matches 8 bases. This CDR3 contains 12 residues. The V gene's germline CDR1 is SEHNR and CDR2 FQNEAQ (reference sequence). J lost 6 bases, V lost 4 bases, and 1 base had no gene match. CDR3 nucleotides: TGTGCCAGCAGCTCGACAGGGGATGGCTACACCTTC. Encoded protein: CASSSTGDGYTF.

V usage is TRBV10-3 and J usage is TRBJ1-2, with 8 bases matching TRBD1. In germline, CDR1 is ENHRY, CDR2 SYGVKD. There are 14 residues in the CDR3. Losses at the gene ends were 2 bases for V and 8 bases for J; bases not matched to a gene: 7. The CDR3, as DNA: TGTGCCATCAGTGAGGGGGGACAGGTAAACGGCTACACCTTC. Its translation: CAISEGGQVNGYTF.

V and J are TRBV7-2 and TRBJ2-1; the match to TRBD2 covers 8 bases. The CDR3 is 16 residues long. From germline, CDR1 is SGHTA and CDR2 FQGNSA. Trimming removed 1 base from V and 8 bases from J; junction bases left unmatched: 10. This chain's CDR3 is CASSLGSGAFTDEQFF. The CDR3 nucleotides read TGTGCCAGCAGCTTAGGTAGCGGGGCCTTCACCGATGAGCAGTTCTTC. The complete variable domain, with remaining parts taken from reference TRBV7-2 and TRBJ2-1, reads GAGVSQSPSNKVTEKGKDVELRCDPISGHTALYWYRQSLGQGLEFLIYFQGNSAPDKSGLPSDRFSAERTGGSVSTLTIQRTQQEDSAVYLCASSLGSGAFTDEQFFGPGTRLTVL.

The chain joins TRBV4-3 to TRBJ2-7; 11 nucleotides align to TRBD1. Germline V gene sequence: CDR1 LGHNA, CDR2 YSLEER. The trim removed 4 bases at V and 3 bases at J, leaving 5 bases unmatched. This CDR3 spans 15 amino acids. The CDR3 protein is CASSLGTGGDYEQYF. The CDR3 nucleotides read TGCGCCAGCAGCCTGGGGACAGGGGGGGACTACGAGCAGTACTTC.